This T cell receptor beta chain was found in a study of blood T cells in healthy people across ages. Study outcomes and limitations: Samples with more naive T cells showed higher observed beta diversity. More naive CD4+ cells and higher diversity marked long-lived donors relative to aged donors.

A second roughly 7 to 11 cycle PCR used barcoded and J-beta primers. TCRdb processed the 5' RACE reads anew with MiXCR; each CDR3 protein has one entry. This repertoire shows 1.8 million or so distinct CDR3 sequences, more than 35% found once; its top ten account for around 23%. This clonotype was picked up a small number of times. Its antigen is undetermined. Material for sequencing was blood. The sequence was obtained from a human donor in good health.

The CDR3 coding sequence is TGCAGTGCTAGCAGCCCCAGGGGGCCGGACACCGGGGAGCTGTTTTTT. It codes for CSASSPRGPDTGELFF. The chain recombines TRBV20-1 with TRBJ2-2; 8 positions agree with TRBD1. CDR1 is DFQATT and CDR2 is SNEGSKA in the germline V gene (reference sequence). CDR3 length: 16 amino acids. V trimming: 3 bases; J trimming: 3 bases; junction bases outside the gene matches: 9.